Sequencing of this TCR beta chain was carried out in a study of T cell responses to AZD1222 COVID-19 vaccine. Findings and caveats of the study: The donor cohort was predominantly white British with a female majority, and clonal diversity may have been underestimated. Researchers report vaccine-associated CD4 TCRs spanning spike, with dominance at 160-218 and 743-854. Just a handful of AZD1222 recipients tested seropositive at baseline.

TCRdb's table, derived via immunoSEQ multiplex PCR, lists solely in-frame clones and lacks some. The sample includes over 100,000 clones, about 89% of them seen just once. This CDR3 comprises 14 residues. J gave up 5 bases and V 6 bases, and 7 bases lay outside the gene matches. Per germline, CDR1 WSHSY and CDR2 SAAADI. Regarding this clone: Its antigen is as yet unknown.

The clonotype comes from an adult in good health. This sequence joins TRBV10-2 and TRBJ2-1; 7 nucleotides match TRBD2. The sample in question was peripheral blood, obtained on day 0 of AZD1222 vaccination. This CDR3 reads CASRTGGGDNEQFF. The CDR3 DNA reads TGCGCCAGCAGAACTGGCGGGGGAGACAATGAGCAGTTCTTC.